The source of this T cell receptor (beta chain) is a study of blood T cell repertoires in COVID-19. Study-level information: COVID-19 samples collected from the United States, Italy and Spain covered acute and convalescent phases. In each case, the material was cDNA or gDNA derived from T cells, B-cell-depleted T cells, or PBMCs.

Here immunoSEQ multiplex PCR was the method, and the copy in TCRdb shows in-frame clones only, minus some. The table has 270,000 or so clones, more than 80% seen once. The germline gives CDR1 MDHEN, CDR2 SYDVKM. V lost 2 bases and J lost 9, with 11 bases in between. This CDR3 contains 14 residues. This sequence joins TRBV28 and TRBJ1-6; a weak D match, TRBD1 (5 bases). The source is a woman aged 25-40 years with acute COVID-19. The material sequenced was PBMCs or T cells enriched from blood (not recorded which). As DNA, the CDR3 is TGTGCCAGCAGTTTAAATCAGGGAGGTTCACCCCTCCACTTT. Translated, it gives CASSLNQGGSPLHF. Based on the CDR3 plus reference TRBV28 and TRBJ1-6, the full variable domain is DVKVTQSSRYLVKRTGEKVFLECVQDMDHENMFWYRQDPGLGLRLIYFSYDVKMKEKGDIPEGYSVSREKKERFSLILESASTNQTSMYLCASSLNQGGSPLHFGNGTRLTVT.